The 30 T cell receptor beta chains below come from one sample, sequenced in a study of blood T cell repertoires in COVID-19. TCRdb's copy holds only in-frame clones and misses some; the assay was immunoSEQ multiplex PCR. The sample shows about 270,000 clones, approximately 86% of them seen only once. Source material: PBMCs or T cells enriched from blood (not recorded which). The receptors come from a woman younger than 30 who had recovered from COVID-19.

V usage is TRBV18 and J usage is TRBJ2-1; D possibly corresponds to TRBD2 (6 bases). Germline CDR1 is KGHSH and CDR2 is LQKENI. V was trimmed by 2 bases and J by 7 bases, leaving 12 bases between them. The CDR3 loop spans 14 amino acids. CDR3 amino acids: CASSPRTGENEQFF. CDR3 coding DNA: TGTGCCAGCTCACCAAGGACGGGAGAGAATGAGCAGTTCTTC.

This clone has only one observation. This chain links TRBV9 with TRBJ2-2; 9 bases are a match to TRBD2. With V trimmed by 1 base and J by 1 base, 8 bases remained unmatched. Germline CDR1 SGDLS, CDR2 YYNGEE. The CDR3 length is 18 residues. This chain's CDR3 is CASSVKGRAGGNTGELFF. The CDR3 DNA sequence: TGTGCCAGCAGCGTAAAGGGACGAGCGGGAGGGAACACCGGGGAGCTGTTTTTT.

The chain joins TRBV19 to TRBJ2-3; D is undetermined. The germline gives CDR1 LNHDA, CDR2 SQIVND (reference sequence). The CDR3 runs 13 residues. The ends were cut back, 6 bases at V and 1 base at J, with 8 bases in the middle. In DNA, the CDR3 is TGTGCCAGTAGCAGATCACGCACAGATACGCAGTATTTT. Residues: CASSRSRTDTQYF. The full variable domain, completed using reference TRBV19 and TRBJ2-3, is DGGITQSPKYLFRKEGQNVTLSCEQNLNHDAMYWYRQDPGQGLRLIYYSQIVNDFQKGDIAEGYSVSREKKESFPLTVTSAQKNPTAFYLCASSRSRTDTQYFGPGTRLTVL.

This chain joins TRBV11-3 and TRBJ2-5; 8 nucleotides match TRBD1. From germline, CDR1 is SGHNT and CDR2 YENEEA. V dropped 7 bases and J dropped 3; count of bases not matched to a gene: 7. The CDR3 consists of 14 residues. The CDR3 protein is CASTWTGREETQYF. CDR3 nucleotides: TGTGCCAGCACCTGGACAGGGAGAGAAGAGACCCAGTACTTC.

The chain uses TRBV9 and TRBJ2-4, with D uncertain. CDR3 length: 15 residues. Between the trimmed V and J ends, which lost 0 bases and 0 bases, there was a span of 7 bases. Germline-derived CDR1 and CDR2 are SGDLS and YYNGEE. The CDR3 DNA sequence: TGTGCCAGCAGCGTAGACGTACTAGCCAAAAACATTCAGTACTTC. Translation gives CASSVDVLAKNIQYF.

The chain uses TRBV29-1 and TRBJ2-7; 9 bases map to TRBD1. CDR1 and CDR2 (germline): SQVTM, ANQGSEA. V trimming: 7 bases; J trimming: 1 base; junction bases outside the gene matches: 5. The CDR3 contains 13 residues. Here the CDR3 reads CSAGQGGSYEQYF. CDR3 in DNA: TGCAGCGCGGGACAGGGAGGGTCCTACGAGCAGTACTTC.

V gene TRBV7-7 combines with J gene TRBJ2-1; TRBD2 is a possible D gene (7 bases). The CDR3 has 16 residues. CDR1 SSHAT and CDR2 FNYEAQ come from the germline V gene (reference sequence). V was cut by 2 bases and J by 6 bases, with 17 bases left in between. CDR3 region: CASSLFGGPTGNEQFF. CDR3 bases: TGTGCCAGCAGCTTATTCGGGGGGCCTACAGGCAATGAGCAGTTCTTC.

CDR3 loop: CASSPVPGQGPRDTGELFF. The CDR3 region has the DNA TGTGCCAGCTCACCGGTCCCGGGACAGGGTCCGCGAGACACCGGGGAGCTGTTTTTT. V usage is TRBV18 and J usage is TRBJ2-2; TRBD1 aligns across 9 bases. This CDR3 is built from 19 residues. V lost 3 bases and J lost 3; bases outside the gene matches: 14. Germline CDR1 and CDR2: KGHSH and LQKENI.

The rearrangement uses TRBV14 and TRBJ1-1, with TRBD1 matching over 8 bases. V was clipped by 4 bases and J by 7 bases; unmatched bases: 8. In germline, CDR1 is SGHDN, CDR2 FVKESK. The CDR3 length is 14 residues. The CDR3 is CASSLGQGRGEAFF. In DNA form, the CDR3 reads TGTGCCAGCAGCCTCGGACAGGGTCGGGGTGAAGCTTTCTTT.

This sequence joins TRBV4-3 and TRBJ1-4, with D possibly TRBD1 on 5 matching bases. Germline V CDR1 and CDR2: LGHNA, YSLEER. The CDR3 loop spans 16 amino acids. V gave up 0 bases and J gave up 7 bases, with 15 bases separating them. This CDR3 reads CASSQDKGLDGEKLFF. CDR3 sequence (DNA): TGCGCCAGCAGCCAAGATAAGGGGCTAGACGGTGAAAAACTGTTTTTT.

The J gene is TRBJ1-1, the V gene TRBV3-1 (or the pseudogene TRBV3-2); D possibly corresponds to TRBD1 (5 bases). Germline CDR1 LGHDT, CDR2 YNNKEL (reference sequence). V lost 2 bases and J lost 3, with 10 bases in between. This CDR3 spans 14 amino acids. DNA for the CDR3: TGTGCCAGCAGCCAACGGGGAGGGGACACTGAAGCTTTCTTT. Its protein product is CASSQRGGDTEAFF.

This chain links TRBV27 with TRBJ2-1; 8 bases are a match to TRBD2. This CDR3 contains 16 residues. J was trimmed by 5 bases and V by 5 bases; bases with no gene match: 11. Germline V CDR1 and CDR2: MNHEY, SMNVEV (reference sequence). CDR3 sequence (DNA): TGTGCCAGCAGTGTCGAGCGGGAGATTCCTAACAATGAGCAGTTCTTC. This sequence encodes CASSVEREIPNNEQFF.

The genes are TRBV5-6 and TRBJ2-3; 10 nucleotides line up with TRBD2. V was clipped by 4 bases and J by 2 bases; unmatched bases: 7. The germline V gene has CDR1 SGHDT and CDR2 YYEEEE. The CDR3 contains 16 residues. CDR3 in amino acids: CASSLTSGDSTDTQYF. DNA for the CDR3: TGTGCCAGCAGCCTCACTAGCGGGGATTCCACAGATACGCAGTATTTT. The whole variable domain, remainder taken from reference TRBV5-6 and TRBJ2-3, is DAGVTQSPTHLIKTRGQQVTLRCSPKSGHDTVSWYQQALGQGPQFIFQYYEEEERQRGNFPDRFSGHQFPNYSSELNVNALLLGDSALYLCASSLTSGDSTDTQYFGPGTRLTVL.

The V call is TRBV19, the J call TRBJ1-6; no clear D gene. Trimming left V 7 bases short and J 9 bases short, with 16 bases between. The germline V gene has CDR1 LNHDA and CDR2 SQIVND (reference sequence). The CDR3 runs to 14 residues. DNA for the CDR3: TGTGCCAGTACCTCCGCCCAGGAGGGTTCACCCCTCCACTTT. Its protein is CASTSAQEGSPLHF.

This rearrangement joins TRBV2 to TRBJ2-7; possibly TRBD2 for D (7 bases). CDR1 and CDR2 (germline): SNHLY, FYNNEI. CDR3 length equals 16 residues. The ends were cut back, 7 bases at V and 6 bases at J, with 25 bases in the middle. This CDR3 is CASTTQRDTDIGEQYF. The CDR3 nucleotides are TGTGCCAGCACTACGCAGCGGGACACGGACATTGGCGAGCAGTACTTC.

The chain recombines TRBV11-3 with TRBJ2-3; the match to TRBD2 covers 8 bases. This CDR3 contains 16 residues. Germline V gene data show CDR1 as SGHNT and CDR2 as YENEEA. V gave up 2 bases and J gave up 2 bases; unmatched junction bases: 6. The CDR3 sequence is CASSLLAGHNTDTQYF. CDR3 nucleotide sequence: TGTGCCAGCAGCTTACTAGCGGGCCATAACACAGATACGCAGTATTTT.

The rearrangement joins TRBV5-6 to TRBJ1-1; D remains ambiguous. This CDR3 has 14 residues. V was cut by 0 bases and J by 3 bases, with 9 bases left in between. CDR1 and CDR2 (germline): SGHDT, YYEEEE. The CDR3 coding sequence is TGTGCCAGCAGCTTGGCGGGTCGGGACACTGAAGCTTTCTTT. Translated: CASSLAGRDTEAFF.

This chain uses TRBV6-5 with TRBJ1-5, with D possibly being TRBD1 (5 bases). The CDR3 extends over 14 amino acids. Per the germline V gene, CDR1 is MNHEY and CDR2 is SVGAGI. Trimming cost V 6 bases and J 4 bases, with 13 bases left between them. The chain's CDR3 is CASSFVGPNQPQHF. CDR3 nucleotides: TGTGCCAGCAGCTTCGTGGGGCCGAATCAGCCCCAGCATTTT.

The V gene is TRBV19, the J gene TRBJ2-2; 7 nucleotides line up with TRBD1. Germline loops: CDR1 LNHDA, CDR2 SQIVND (reference sequence). With V trimmed by 6 bases and J by 5 bases, 15 bases remained unmatched. There are 17 residues in the CDR3. In nucleotides, the CDR3 is TGTGCCAGTAGCTCCCGGGACAGAGGCCTGGAAACCGGGGAGCTGTTTTTT. Translation gives CASSSRDRGLETGELFF.

This clone was picked up one time. The V gene is TRBV30, the J gene TRBJ1-2, with D perhaps TRBD1 (6 bases). The V and J ends lost 7 bases and 2 bases respectively, with 14 bases between them. The CDR3 covers 13 residues. Germline V lookup: CDR1 GTSNPN, CDR2 SVGIG (reference sequence). The CDR3 nucleotides read TGTGCCTTCGCTGGGCAGGGGAACTATGGCTACACCTTC. Its translation: CAFAGQGNYGYTF.

This clone showed up just a few times. The chain couples TRBV19 to TRBJ2-6; D is possibly TRBD1 (5 bases). The CDR3 has 18 residues. V was cut by 3 bases and J by 0 bases, with 15 bases left in between. The V gene's germline CDR1 is LNHDA and CDR2 SQIVND (reference sequence). Written as DNA, the CDR3 is TGTGCCAGTAGTATTTTTCCGACGCAGGGCTCTGGGGCCAACGTCCTGACTTTC. This encodes CASSIFPTQGSGANVLTF.

The V and J genes are TRBV15 and TRBJ1-1; a weak D match, TRBD1 (6 bases). The CDR3 is 15 amino acids. V lost 6 bases and J 3 bases, leaving 17 bases between the germline ends. The germline V gene encodes CDR1 LNHNV and CDR2 YYDKDF (reference sequence). The CDR3 spells CATSGATGFHTEAFF. The CDR3 nucleotides are TGTGCCACCAGTGGGGCTACAGGGTTTCACACTGAAGCTTTCTTT.

The chain combines TRBV12-3 or TRBV12-4 with TRBJ2-7; no definite D call. With 7 bases removed from V and 1 base from J, the gap between germline ends came to 11 bases. The CDR3 consists of 13 residues. CDR3 in amino acids: CASTPVGSYEQYF. For the CDR3, the DNA is TGTGCCAGCACCCCCGTCGGTTCCTACGAGCAGTACTTC.

The gene calls are TRBV29-1 and TRBJ2-2, with 9 positions matching TRBD2. CDR3 length: 15 amino acids. CDR1 SQVTM and CDR2 ANQGSEA come from the germline V gene. Trimming cost V 5 bases and J 3 bases; bases outside gene matches: 7. Here the CDR3 reads CSVQGAGGYTGELFF. CDR3 nucleotide sequence: TGCAGCGTTCAAGGGGCGGGAGGGTACACCGGGGAGCTGTTTTTT.

The rearrangement uses TRBV7-9 and TRBJ1-5; D might be TRBD1 (6 bases). Trimming removed 5 bases from V and 3 bases from J, with 11 bases in between. The CDR3 extends over 14 amino acids. Germline V lookup: CDR1 SEHNR, CDR2 FQNEAQ (reference sequence). CDR3 amino acids: CASSPGQYNQPQHF. The CDR3 DNA sequence: TGTGCCAGCAGCCCCGGACAGTACAATCAGCCCCAGCATTTT.

The J gene is TRBJ2-1, the V gene TRBV21-1; no check of the table's D call, TRBD2, against the DNA was made. TRBV21-1 is tagged as a pseudogene. This CDR3 comprises 17 residues. DNA for the CDR3: TGTGCCAGCAGCAAAGCGCTATCGGGGTTTCCGAACAATGAGCAGTTCTTC. Protein: CASSKALSGFPNNEQFF.

V and J are TRBV30 and TRBJ1-2; a possible D gene is TRBD1 (6 bases). The CDR3 covers 13 residues. CDR1 is GTSNPN and CDR2 is SVGIG in the germline V gene (reference sequence). Trimming shortened V by 1 base and J by 7 bases, and 13 bases separated the two germline ends. The CDR3 DNA is TGTGCCTGGAGTGAGGGGGTCTCCGGTGGCTACACCTTC. Its translation: CAWSEGVSGGYTF.

This clone was picked up a small number of times. The genes are TRBV19 and TRBJ2-1, with 9 bases aligning to TRBD1. Germline V gene data show CDR1 as LNHDA and CDR2 as SQIVND (reference sequence). V gave up 10 bases and J gave up 7 bases; unmatched junction bases: 14. CDR3 length equals 15 residues. CDR3 region: CATRTGGAGYNEQFF. The CDR3, as DNA: TGTGCCACCCGAACAGGGGGCGCAGGTTATAATGAGCAGTTCTTC. Filled out from reference TRBV19 and TRBJ2-1, the complete variable domain reads DGGITQSPKYLFRKEGQNVTLSCEQNLNHDAMYWYRQDPGQGLRLIYYSQIVNDFQKGDIAEGYSVSREKKESFPLTVTSAQKNPTAFYLCATRTGGAGYNEQFFGPGTRLTVL.

V usage is TRBV28 and J usage is TRBJ2-2, with a possible D match to TRBD1 (6 bases). Between the trimmed V and J ends, which lost 2 bases and 3 bases, there was a span of 19 bases. CDR3 length: 18 residues. Germline CDR1 and CDR2: MDHEN and SYDVKM. CDR3 in amino acids: CASSLHTWAGVYTGELFF. CDR3 bases: TGTGCCAGCAGTTTACATACCTGGGCAGGGGTCTACACCGGGGAGCTGTTTTTT.

The rearrangement joins TRBV6-1 to TRBJ1-2; no definite D call. Germline-derived CDR1 and CDR2 are MNHNS and SASEGT. The CDR3 extends over 12 amino acids. V was pared by 1 base and J by 8 bases, with 8 bases between. The CDR3 DNA is TGTGCCAGCAGTGAAGGAGATATCGGCTACACCTTC. Translation: CASSEGDIGYTF.